These 22 T cell receptor beta chains were sequenced from one sample in a study of blood T cell repertoires in COVID-19. Here immunoSEQ multiplex PCR was the method, and the copy in TCRdb shows in-frame clones only, minus some. The profile shows 300,000 or so clones, 80% to 95% of them singletons. Sequenced sample: PBMCs or T cells enriched from blood (not recorded which). These receptors came from a woman aged 25-40 years who had recovered from COVID-19.

The V and J genes are TRBV9 and TRBJ1-6, with no clear D. The CDR3 is made up of 14 amino acids. The germline V gene encodes CDR1 SGDLS and CDR2 YYNGEE. V shed 0 bases and J shed 7 bases, with 8 bases lying between them. CDR3 in DNA: TGTGCCAGCAGCGTAGGTGTTAGCAATTCACCCCTCCACTTT. Protein: CASSVGVSNSPLHF.

The V gene is TRBV21-1, the J gene TRBJ1-3; the D call in the table, TRBD1, was not verified against the DNA. TRBV21-1 is flagged as a pseudogene. CDR3 length: 13 amino acids. CDR3 sequence reads: CASSKASGNTIYF. The CDR3 DNA reads as TGTGCCAGCAGCAAGGCCTCTGGAAACACCATATATTTT.

The rearrangement joins TRBV30 to TRBJ2-7; 9 nucleotides agree with TRBD2. The CDR3 length is 15 residues. V lost 0 bases, J lost 5 bases, and 8 bases stayed unmatched. Per the germline V gene, CDR1 is GTSNPN and CDR2 is SVGIG (reference sequence). The CDR3 DNA reads TGTGCCTGGAGTGTATCCCTAGCGGGATTCCACGAGCAGTACTTC. Its protein is CAWSVSLAGFHEQYF.

The chain joins TRBV30 to TRBJ2-6, with D possibly matching TRBD2 (8 bases). This CDR3 has 17 amino acids. V dropped 4 bases and J dropped 2 bases, with 18 bases sitting between them. From germline, CDR1 is GTSNPN and CDR2 SVGIG (reference sequence). The CDR3 DNA sequence: TGTGCCTGGACGGGAGGGGGCAAAGTCCCTGGGGCCAACGTCCTGACTTTC. It codes for CAWTGGGKVPGANVLTF.

The V call is TRBV9, the J call TRBJ2-1; D gene unclear. Germline V gene sequence: CDR1 SGDLS, CDR2 YYNGEE. Trimming removed 0 bases at V and 5 bases at J, with 6 bases between. This CDR3 spans 13 amino acids. For the CDR3, the DNA is TGTGCCAGCAGCGTAGACTCAAACAATGAGCAGTTCTTC. It specifies CASSVDSNNEQFF.

The CDR3 nucleotides are TGTGCCAGCAGCCAAGGTCGACTTTCTAACACCGGGGAGCTGTTTTTT. Its translation is CASSQGRLSNTGELFF. The rearrangement links TRBV14 to TRBJ2-2; D gene ambiguous. Trimming removed 1 base from V and 2 bases from J, with 11 bases in between. The CDR3 extends over 16 amino acids. Germline CDR1 is SGHDN and CDR2 is FVKESK.

This clone has only one observation. The CDR3, as DNA: TGTGCCAGCAGCCCACTAGCCGGCCCAGGGACCCAGTACTTC. The encoded protein is CASSPLAGPGTQYF. V is TRBV6-5 and J is TRBJ2-5; the D gene is possibly TRBD2 (6 bases). Germline V gene lookup returns CDR1 MNHEY and CDR2 SVGAGI. V lost 6 bases, J lost 7 bases, and 18 bases lay in between. The CDR3 is 14 amino acids.

V usage is TRBV7-9 and J usage is TRBJ2-3; 7 nucleotides line up with TRBD1. The CDR3 runs to 19 residues. The germline CDR1 and CDR2 sequences are SEHNR and FQNEAQ (reference sequence). V shed 4 bases and J 1 base; nucleotides not matched to a gene: 17. The CDR3 region has the DNA TGTGCCAGCAGCTCTACAGGGGCCCTCGCGTGGCAAGGCACAGATACGCAGTATTTT. Translation gives CASSSTGALAWQGTDTQYF.

V gene TRBV27 combines with J gene TRBJ2-1, with D tentatively TRBD1 (5 bases). CDR3 size: 13 residues. In germline, CDR1 is MNHEY, CDR2 SMNVEV (reference sequence). V was pared by 3 bases and J by 9 bases, with 12 bases between. The CDR3: CASSLTGGAEQFF. The CDR3 bases are TGTGCCAGCAGTTTGACGGGTGGGGCTGAGCAGTTCTTC.

The V call is TRBV28, the J call TRBJ1-5; 10 nucleotides agree with TRBD1. Germline trimming cut 6 bases from V and 4 bases from J; bases unmatched to any gene: 9. The CDR3 runs to 16 residues. Germline lookup yields CDR1 MDHEN and CDR2 SYDVKM. CDR3 sequence: CASSPGQGVGNQPQHF. CDR3 bases: TGTGCCAGCAGCCCAGGACAGGGGGTTGGAAATCAGCCCCAGCATTTT.

This chain links TRBV12-3 or TRBV12-4 with TRBJ1-2, with D possibly TRBD1 on 6 matching bases. CDR3 length: 12 residues. V gave up 7 bases and J gave up 3 bases, with 9 bases separating them. CDR3 in DNA: TGTGCCAGCAACACAGGGTACTATGGCTACACCTTC. It is translated as CASNTGYYGYTF.

The J gene is TRBJ2-7, the V gene TRBV11-3, with a weak D call TRBD2 (5 bases). The CDR3 totals 13 residues. V was shortened by 6 bases and J by 6 bases, with 15 bases between the two germline ends. Per the germline V gene, CDR1 is SGHNT and CDR2 is YENEEA. CDR3 amino acids: CASSSLDGGEQYF. The DNA of the CDR3 is TGTGCCAGCAGTTCCTTGGACGGAGGCGAGCAGTACTTC. Looking up the rest from reference TRBV11-3 and TRBJ2-7 gives the full variable domain: EAGVVQSPRYKIIEKKQPVAFWCNPISGHNTLYWYLQNLGQGPELLIRYENEEAVDDSQLPKDRFSAERLKGVDSTLKIQPAELGDSAVYLCASSSLDGGEQYFGPGTRLTVT.

This rearrangement joins TRBV30 to TRBJ1-6; no clear D. Germline V CDR1 and CDR2: GTSNPN, SVGIG (reference sequence). The length of the CDR3 is 11 residues. Trimming stripped 8 bases from V and 4 bases from J, with 6 bases between. The CDR3 protein is CARAYNSPLHF. CDR3 in DNA: TGTGCCCGGGCTTATAATTCACCCCTCCACTTT.

The gene calls are TRBV10-3 and TRBJ2-1; weak D call: TRBD2 (6 bases). CDR1 is ENHRY and CDR2 is SYGVKD in the germline V gene. Trimming shortened V by 0 bases and J by 3 bases, and 12 bases separated the two germline ends. There are 16 residues in the CDR3. The CDR3 DNA follows: TGTGCCATCAGTGAGTCCCAGATAGCGGACTACAATGAGCAGTTCTTC. Residues: CAISESQIADYNEQFF.

The genes are TRBV13 and TRBJ1-1; TRBD1 matches at 8 bases. V shed 5 bases and J 7 bases; nucleotides not matched to a gene: 3. The length of the CDR3 is 12 residues. Germline CDR1 PRHDT, CDR2 FYEKMQ (reference sequence). This CDR3 is CASSDDRGEAFF. The DNA for the CDR3 is TGTGCCAGCAGCGACGACAGGGGTGAAGCTTTCTTT.

For the CDR3, the DNA is TGCGCCAGCAGCCAGGGAGGGTACCAAGAGACCCAGTACTTC. Translating gives CASSQGGYQETQYF. The chain combines TRBV4-1 with TRBJ2-5, with 7 bases fitting TRBD2. CDR3 size: 14 residues. The germline gives CDR1 MGHRA, CDR2 YSYEKL. Trimming took 3 bases from V and 0 from J; bases not matched to a gene: 1.

The chain combines TRBV30 with TRBJ1-5; tentative D call: TRBD1 (6 bases). The CDR3 runs 15 residues. V lost 0 bases and J 3 bases, leaving 12 bases between the germline ends. Germline-derived CDR1 and CDR2 are GTSNPN and SVGIG (reference sequence). DNA for the CDR3: TGTGCCTGGAGTGTAGTAGGACAGCTCAATCAGCCCCAGCATTTT. It yields the protein CAWSVVGQLNQPQHF. Full variable domain (remainder filled in from reference TRBV30 and TRBJ1-5): SQTIHQWPATLVQPVGSPLSLECTVEGTSNPNLYWYRQAAGRGLQLLFYSVGIGQISSEVPQNLSASRPQDRQFILSSKKLLLSDSGFYLCAWSVVGQLNQPQHFGDGTRLSIL.

The chain carries TRBV6-1 and TRBJ1-5; 10 positions match TRBD1. Germline V gene sequence: CDR1 MNHNS, CDR2 SASEGT. Germline trimming cut 5 bases from V and 2 bases from J; bases unmatched to any gene: 3. The CDR3 length is 15 residues. For the CDR3, the DNA is TGTGCCAGCAGTCCGGGGACAGGGGGCAATCAGCCCCAGCATTTT. It translates to CASSPGTGGNQPQHF.

This clone was detected a few times. The chain links TRBV18 to TRBJ1-6; 8 bases are a match to TRBD1. CDR1 is KGHSH and CDR2 is LQKENI in the germline V gene. This CDR3 has 16 residues. The trim removed 5 bases at V and 2 bases at J, leaving 5 bases unmatched. The CDR3 here is CASSLGQGAYNSPLHF. CDR3 in DNA: TGTGCCAGCTCATTAGGACAGGGCGCCTATAATTCACCCCTCCACTTT.

The table lists this clone with a few counts. This chain links TRBV7-6 with TRBJ2-7; possible D gene TRBD1, 5 bases. V lost 1 base and J lost 7, with 8 bases in between. The length of the CDR3 is 12 residues. The germline gives CDR1 SGHVS, CDR2 FNYEAQ. The CDR3 nucleotides are TGTGCCAGCAGCTTAGGGGGCCAAGAGCAGTACTTC. It codes for CASSLGGQEQYF.

The chain has TRBV11-2 and TRBJ2-1; 8 bases are shared with TRBD2. In germline, CDR1 is SGHAT, CDR2 FQNNGV. V was pared by 3 bases and J by 7 bases, with 2 bases of the junction left unmatched. CDR3 length equals 13 residues. The CDR3 is CASSLSGGNEQFF. The CDR3 nucleotides read TGTGCCAGCAGCTTGTCGGGAGGGAATGAGCAGTTCTTC.

V is TRBV28 and J is TRBJ1-6; perhaps TRBD1 as D (5 bases). The germline CDR1 and CDR2 sequences are MDHEN and SYDVKM. This CDR3 region has 12 residues. Trimming took 8 bases from V and 10 from J, leaving 12 bases between them. For the CDR3, the DNA is TGTGCCAGCGGGCAGGGTGAATCACCCCTCCACTTT. Protein product: CASGQGESPLHF. The entire variable domain, with the rest obtained from reference TRBV28 and TRBJ1-6, is as follows: DVKVTQSSRYLVKRTGEKVFLECVQDMDHENMFWYRQDPGLGLRLIYFSYDVKMKEKGDIPEGYSVSREKKERFSLILESASTNQTSMYLCASGQGESPLHFGNGTRLTVT.